The 19 T cell receptor beta chains below come from one sample, sequenced in a study of beta chain features in type 1 diabetes. Expressed TCRB transcripts were sequenced, since all the RNA that had been isolated was reverse transcribed. Clones were read by immunoSEQ multiplex PCR, and TCRdb kept only the in-frame ones, dropping some. The sample includes 900,000 or so clones, roughly 16% seen only once; the top ten take 0.02% to 0.025%. Sequences were obtained from naive CD4+ T cells from blood. The receptors derive from a woman younger than 30 in good health.

The V gene is TRBV19, the J gene TRBJ2-6; D not certain. This CDR3 is built from 17 residues. With 4 bases removed from V and 0 bases from J, the gap between germline ends came to 13 bases. CDR1 is LNHDA, CDR2 SQIVND, per germline (reference sequence). CDR3 nucleotides: TGTGCCAGTAGTAGCCCTTACCCTAACTCTGGGGCCAACGTCCTGACTTTC. Its translation is CASSSPYPNSGANVLTF.

V usage is TRBV9 and J usage is TRBJ1-2; D possibly corresponds to TRBD1 (6 bases). Germline CDR1 is SGDLS and CDR2 is YYNGEE. The CDR3 runs 13 residues. V lost 0 bases and J 8 bases, leaving 11 bases between the germline ends. The CDR3 spells CASSVEQGWGYTF. Written as DNA, the CDR3 is TGTGCCAGCAGCGTAGAGCAGGGGTGGGGCTACACCTTC. The whole variable domain, remainder taken from reference TRBV9 and TRBJ1-2, is DSGVTQTPKHLITATGQRVTLRCSPRSGDLSVYWYQQSLDQGLQFLIQYYNGEERAKGNILERFSAQQFPDLHSELNLSSLELGDSALYFCASSVEQGWGYTFGSGTRLTVV.

Only a few counts were recorded for this clone. The rearrangement uses TRBV4-1 and TRBJ1-2; 8 bases are a match to TRBD1. Trimming removed 5 bases from V and 3 bases from J; junction bases left unmatched: 5. The CDR3 has 14 residues. CDR1 and CDR2 (germline): MGHRA, YSYEKL. The CDR3 reads CASSSTGADYGYTF. CDR3 DNA: TGCGCCAGCAGCTCGACAGGGGCTGACTATGGCTACACCTTC.

DNA for the CDR3: TGTGCCAGCACTCCCCTACCGGGAGCAGGGTTAAACACAGATACGCAGTATTTT. It codes for CASTPLPGAGLNTDTQYF. This chain joins TRBV5-4 and TRBJ2-3, with D perhaps matching TRBD2 (6 bases). CDR1 and CDR2 from the germline V gene are SGHNT and YYREEE (reference sequence). Trimming cost V 6 bases and J 2 bases, with 25 bases left between them. The CDR3 sequence is 18 residues long.

The gene calls are TRBV15 and TRBJ2-7; D is uncertain. Trimming removed 0 bases from V and 4 bases from J, with 13 bases in between. This CDR3 is 15 amino acids long. Germline V lookup: CDR1 LNHNV, CDR2 YYDKDF (reference sequence). The CDR3 sequence is CATSRDLMRIYEQYF. The CDR3 DNA reads as TGTGCCACCAGCAGAGATTTGATGCGGATTTACGAGCAGTACTTC.

CDR3 region: CASSQPGLAGGGEQFF. The CDR3 DNA is TGTGCCAGCAGCCAACCGGGACTAGCGGGAGGAGGTGAGCAGTTCTTC. The V call is TRBV4-2, the J call TRBJ2-1; 15 nucleotides align to TRBD2. The germline V gene encodes CDR1 LGHNA and CDR2 YNFKEQ. V lost 2 bases, J lost 9 bases, and 5 bases stayed unmatched. The CDR3 extends over 16 amino acids.

The table lists this clone with a few counts. The rearrangement uses TRBV5-4 and TRBJ2-7; 11 bases are a match to TRBD2. V gave up 1 base and J gave up 5 bases; unmatched junction bases: 8. The CDR3 runs to 16 residues. Germline V gene lookup returns CDR1 SGHNT and CDR2 YYREEE (reference sequence). The CDR3: CASSLHPGTSGNEQYF. The CDR3, as DNA: TGTGCCAGCAGCTTGCACCCCGGGACTAGCGGCAACGAGCAGTACTTC.

This chain uses TRBV7-2 with TRBJ2-5; 16 bases are shared with TRBD2. The CDR3 loop spans 18 amino acids. The V gene's germline CDR1 is SGHTA and CDR2 FQGNSA. V lost 5 bases, J lost 2 bases, and 8 bases stayed unmatched. Here the CDR3 reads CASSLRGLAGGNQETQYF. DNA of the CDR3: TGTGCCAGCAGCCTAAGGGGACTAGCGGGAGGGAATCAAGAGACCCAGTACTTC.

This clone appeared a few times. This chain joins TRBV29-1 and TRBJ2-3; 9 bases fit TRBD2. With 8 bases clipped from V and 4 bases from J, the junction kept 10 bases outside the gene matches. CDR1 SQVTM and CDR2 ANQGSEA come from the germline V gene. There are 14 residues in the CDR3. The CDR3 loop reads CSQGGGRASDTQYF. The DNA of the CDR3 is TGCAGCCAAGGAGGCGGGAGGGCCTCAGATACGCAGTATTTT.

The rearrangement links TRBV4-3 to TRBJ2-5; 9 bases agree with TRBD2. The germline V gene has CDR1 LGHNA and CDR2 YSLEER. The junction had 8 bases not matched to a gene; V was cut back by 0 bases and J by 3 bases. This CDR3 has 17 amino acids. Here the CDR3 DNA reads TGCGCCAGCAGCCAAGAGAGGCTTAGCGGGAGTGAAGAGACCCAGTACTTC. Encoded protein: CASSQERLSGSEETQYF.

The chain links TRBV14 to TRBJ1-5; no firm D call. Germline V lookup: CDR1 SGHDN, CDR2 FVKESK. This CDR3 has 13 amino acids. V was clipped by 1 base and J by 4 bases, with 5 bases between them. CDR3 residues: CASSQGENQPQHF. Written as DNA, the CDR3 is TGTGCCAGCAGCCAAGGAGAAAATCAGCCCCAGCATTTT.

This clone turned up a few times. The chain has TRBV6-5 and TRBJ1-1, with no clear D. Germline assignment: CDR1 MNHEY and CDR2 SVGAGI. The CDR3 is made up of 14 amino acids. Trimming took off 0 bases at V and 5 bases at J, with 10 bases between the two ends. The CDR3 DNA reads as TGTGCCAGCAGTTACTCGCAGCTCCATACTGAAGCTTTCTTT. Its translation: CASSYSQLHTEAFF.

The count of this clone is one. The chain links TRBV27 to TRBJ1-4; TRBD1 is a possible D gene (5 bases). Germline V gene lookup returns CDR1 MNHEY and CDR2 SMNVEV (reference sequence). This CDR3 is built from 17 residues. V was trimmed by 8 bases and J by 0 bases, leaving 19 bases between them. The CDR3: CASGATADPATNEKLFF. CDR3 bases: TGTGCCAGCGGAGCGACAGCGGACCCCGCAACTAATGAAAAACTGTTTTTT.

This rearrangement joins TRBV7-2 to TRBJ2-1; D gene ambiguous. The V gene's germline CDR1 is SGHTA and CDR2 FQGNSA. The ends were cut back, 4 bases at V and 9 bases at J, with 7 bases in the middle. This CDR3 has 11 amino acids. CDR3 in amino acids: CASSSGVEQFF. For the CDR3, the DNA is TGTGCCAGCAGCTCCGGCGTTGAGCAGTTCTTC.

This clone came up a few times. The chain recombines TRBV9 with TRBJ2-5; TRBD1 agrees at 8 bases. CDR1 is SGDLS and CDR2 is YYNGEE in the germline V gene. The CDR3 contains 14 residues. Unmatched junction bases numbered 4, after V lost 3 bases and J lost 3 bases. In DNA form, the CDR3 reads TGTGCCAGCAGCGCCGGACAGGGTAAAGAGACCCAGTACTTC. Its protein product is CASSAGQGKETQYF.

V and J are TRBV4-3 and TRBJ1-3; D gene uncertain. Germline V gene lookup returns CDR1 LGHNA and CDR2 YSLEER. CDR3 size: 15 residues. V was trimmed by 0 bases and J by 4 bases, leaving 10 bases between them. The CDR3 reads CASSQDPYPGNTIYF. CDR3 in DNA: TGCGCCAGCAGCCAAGATCCGTATCCGGGAAACACCATATATTTT.

The sample holds a few counts of this clone. The DNA for the CDR3 is TGTGCCAGCAAACCCCCTGGGAGTAACTATGGCTACACCTTC. Amino acid sequence: CASKPPGSNYGYTF. The chain uses TRBV28 and TRBJ1-2; D not certain. Germline CDR1 and CDR2: MDHEN and SYDVKM. The CDR3 has 14 amino acids. V was clipped by 7 bases and J by 1 base, with 13 bases between them.

The rearrangement links TRBV5-1 to TRBJ1-2; TRBD1 matches at 8 bases. Looked up from germline, CDR1 is SGHRS and CDR2 is YFSETQ. The CDR3 extends over 13 amino acids. V was clipped by 3 bases and J by 5 bases; unmatched bases: 3. CDR3 in DNA: TGCGCCAGCAGCTGGGACAGGCCGTATGGCTACACCTTC. Translation: CASSWDRPYGYTF.

The chain has TRBV4-2 and TRBJ2-3; TRBD1 or TRBD2 may be the D gene (5 bases each). CDR3 length: 15 residues. V lost 0 bases and J lost 6, with 13 bases in between. The V gene's germline CDR1 is LGHNA and CDR2 YNFKEQ. The CDR3 sequence: CASSQEGPRSDTQYF. CDR3 sequence (DNA): TGTGCCAGCAGCCAAGAGGGACCCCGGTCCGATACGCAGTATTTT.